This TCR beta chain was recorded in a study of blood T cell repertoires in COVID-19. Across the study: PBMCs, B-cell-depleted T cells, or T cells were the source of the cDNA or gDNA that made up the material.

Original data processing: Reference gene primer amplification in the assay estimated nucleated cell counts. The data were produced by immunoSEQ multiplex PCR, yet TCRdb's version contains in-frame clones alone and is incomplete. The DNA was the basis for D and trimming; V, J and clone size are from that table. Among around 320,000 clones listed, about 91% were seen once. The CDR3 consists of 16 residues. The V gene lost 3 bases and the J gene lost 5 bases, with 19 bases spanning the gap. Germline CDR1 is LNHDA and CDR2 is SQIVND (reference sequence). This TCR was recovered from a woman younger than 45 who had recovered from COVID-19. This chain links TRBV19 with TRBJ2-5; weak D call: TRBD2 (6 bases). Sequencing input: peripheral blood. The CDR3 DNA sequence: TGTGCCAGTAGTATTACTTTTTTAGCGGCCGCGGAGACCCAGTACTTC. It encodes CASSITFLAAAETQYF. Based on the CDR3 plus reference TRBV19 and TRBJ2-5, the full variable domain is DGGITQSPKYLFRKEGQNVTLSCEQNLNHDAMYWYRQDPGQGLRLIYYSQIVNDFQKGDIAEGYSVSREKKESFPLTVTSAQKNPTAFYLCASSITFLAAAETQYFGPGTRLLVL.